This T cell receptor beta chain is from a study of cytomegalovirus exposure and HLA in healthy donors. Notes on the study in general: The listing of approximately 160 TCR beta chains classed them as cytomegalovirus-associated.

Notes on this clone: Antigen specificity is unknown.

Measured with immunoSEQ multiplex PCR; TCRdb has only the in-frame clones, and not every one. The repertoire includes about 330,000 clones, 87% of them detected once, and 0.95% to 1.5% sits in the top ten. V lost 7 bases, J lost 3 bases, and 10 bases stayed unmatched. Looked up from germline, CDR1 is SGHNT and CDR2 is YYREEE (reference sequence). CDR3 length equals 15 residues. This chain links TRBV5-4 with TRBJ2-3; 8 positions agree with TRBD2. The sample taken for sequencing was PBMCs. The receptor was derived from a woman aged 30 to 39 in good health and CMV-seropositive. CDR3 DNA: TGTGCCAGCGGTCGGGGGGGCCCTTTTACAGATACGCAGTATTTT. This sequence encodes CASGRGGPFTDTQYF.